The T cell receptor beta chain under discussion was sequenced for a study of blood T cell repertoires in COVID-19. Study at large: Researchers got acute and convalescent COVID-19 samples from the United States, Italy and Spain. The cDNA or gDNA used as material had been derived from T cells, B-cell-depleted T cells, or PBMCs.

The CDR3 contains 14 residues. The ends were cut back, 5 bases at V and 2 bases at J, with 9 bases in the middle. Germline V CDR1 and CDR2: MNHEY, SVGAGI. Original data processing: For nucleated cells, counts were estimated from reference gene primer amplification. Profiled with immunoSEQ multiplex PCR; TCRdb holds only in-frame clones, not every one. V, J and clone size were drawn from that table, and D and trimming were deduced from the DNA. The table lists roughly 300,000 clones, approximately 92% of them singletons. Recovery among Cohort 3 donors was established by two negative PCRs, clearance, or symptom resolution.

The chain couples TRBV6-5 to TRBJ2-2; D call uncertain. The sequenced material came from PBMCs or T cells enriched from blood (not recorded which). This clonotype was sampled from a woman aged 30 to 39 who had recovered from COVID-19. CDR3 region: CASSLLSNTGELFF. Here the CDR3 DNA reads TGTGCCAGCAGTCTCCTAAGTAACACCGGGGAGCTGTTTTTT.